Each of the 18 T cell receptor beta chains below was sequenced from the same sample in a study of cytomegalovirus exposure and HLA in healthy donors. The PCR was carried out with 60 Vbeta primers and 13 Jbeta primers. This table comes from immunoSEQ multiplex PCR, and its TCRdb copy is limited to in-frame clones, with some not included. The sample consists of fewer than 200,000 clones, around 83% of them appearing once. Sequencing used PBMCs. These TCRs come from a man aged 35-49 years in good health and CMV-seropositive.

Only a few counts were recorded for this clone. The rearrangement links TRBV19 to TRBJ2-7; the match to TRBD2 covers 8 bases. The CDR3 has 14 amino acids. Germline CDR1 reads LNHDA; CDR2 reads SQIVND (reference sequence). J was trimmed by 1 base and V by 5 bases; bases with no gene match: 4. This CDR3 reads CASSYSGGSYEQYF. The DNA of the CDR3 is TGTGCCAGTAGTTATTCGGGAGGGTCCTACGAGCAGTACTTC.

This chain links TRBV7-9 with TRBJ1-4; 7 nucleotides match TRBD1. This CDR3 comprises 13 residues. Germline CDR1 SEHNR, CDR2 FQNEAQ (reference sequence). J gave up 16 bases and V 1 base, and 9 bases lay outside the gene matches. CDR3 amino acids: CASSLEGQTRGFF. The CDR3 region has the DNA TGTGCCAGCAGCTTAGAGGGACAGACCCGAGGGTTTTTT.

The chain employs TRBV27 and TRBJ1-3, with 8 nucleotides matching TRBD1. The CDR3 contains 15 residues. With V trimmed by 5 bases and J by 4 bases, 7 bases remained unmatched. Germline loops: CDR1 MNHEY, CDR2 SMNVEV (reference sequence). The CDR3 loop reads CASSTRTGRGNTIYF. CDR3 bases: TGTGCCAGCAGTACCAGGACAGGGCGAGGAAACACCATATATTTT.

This sequence joins TRBV2 and TRBJ2-7; TRBD2 matches 11 bases. Germline CDR1 SNHLY, CDR2 FYNNEI. V gave up 10 bases and J gave up 5 bases; unmatched junction bases: 10. The CDR3 runs 14 residues. The CDR3 reads CATSAASGRNEQYF. CDR3 DNA sequence: TGTGCCACCTCCGCGGCTAGCGGGAGGAACGAGCAGTACTTC. The whole variable domain, filled in from reference TRBV2 and TRBJ2-7, reads EPEVTQTPSHQVTQMGQEVILRCVPISNHLYFYWYRQILGQKVEFLVSFYNNEISEKSEIFDDQFSVERPDGSNFTLKIRSTKLEDSAMYFCATSAASGRNEQYFGPGTRLTVT.

The rearrangement links TRBV7-8 to TRBJ1-4, with D tentatively TRBD1 (5 bases). The CDR3 loop spans 15 amino acids. Trimming cost V 5 bases and J 3 bases, with 13 bases left between them. Germline CDR1 SGHVS, CDR2 FQNEAQ. CDR3 in DNA: TGTGCCAGCAGCCCCCTGGCAGGGCCTAATGAAAAACTGTTTTTT. Translating it yields CASSPLAGPNEKLFF.

The rearrangement links TRBV6-1 to TRBJ1-2, with D possibly TRBD1 on 5 matching bases. The CDR3 extends over 15 amino acids. Germline V gene sequence: CDR1 MNHNS, CDR2 SASEGT. The V gene lost 6 bases and the J gene lost 6 bases, with 20 bases spanning the gap. CDR3 sequence reads: CASREPVWAGHGYTF. CDR3 coding DNA: TGTGCCAGCAGAGAACCGGTGTGGGCAGGGCATGGCTACACCTTC.

CDR3 loop: CASSRALAGGSSTGELFF. DNA for the CDR3: TGTGCCAGCAGCCGTGCCCTAGCGGGGGGCTCGAGCACCGGGGAGCTGTTTTTT. V usage is TRBV7-2 and J usage is TRBJ2-2; 11 positions match TRBD2. Trimming took 5 bases from V and 4 from J; bases not matched to a gene: 12. Germline CDR1 reads SGHTA; CDR2 reads FQGNSA. This CDR3 is built from 18 residues. The full variable domain, completed using reference TRBV7-2 and TRBJ2-2, is GAGVSQSPSNKVTEKGKDVELRCDPISGHTALYWYRQSLGQGLEFLIYFQGNSAPDKSGLPSDRFSAERTGGSVSTLTIQRTQQEDSAVYLCASSRALAGGSSTGELFFGEGSRLTVL.

The chain combines TRBV4-3 with TRBJ2-5; the match to TRBD1 covers 8 bases. After removal of 0 bases from V and 5 bases from J, the junction contained 5 bases not matched to a gene. CDR3 size: 15 residues. Germline CDR1 and CDR2: LGHNA and YSLEER. CDR3 sequence reads: CASSQDAGGWETQYF. For the CDR3, the DNA is TGCGCCAGCAGCCAAGACGCAGGGGGCTGGGAGACCCAGTACTTC.

This clone was observed a few times. This rearrangement joins TRBV4-1 to TRBJ1-4; the match to TRBD1 covers 9 bases. Germline V gives CDR1 MGHRA, CDR2 YSYEKL. V shed 3 bases, J shed 3 bases, and the junction held 14 bases outside the gene matches. This CDR3 is built from 19 residues. CDR3 amino acids: CASSQPRDRADGANEKLFF. The CDR3, as DNA: TGCGCCAGCAGCCAGCCCCGGGACAGGGCCGACGGGGCTAATGAAAAACTGTTTTTT.

This chain connects TRBV7-8 to TRBJ1-4, with 7 bases matching TRBD1. Per the germline V gene, CDR1 is SGHVS and CDR2 is FQNEAQ. The V gene end was trimmed by 6 bases and the J gene end by 2 bases; junction bases not matched to a gene: 3. CDR3 length: 14 amino acids. CDR3 DNA sequence: TGTGCCAGCAGGGGGACAGAGACTAATGAAAAACTGTTTTTT. Amino acid sequence: CASRGTETNEKLFF.

The genes are TRBV7-8 and TRBJ1-2, with D tentatively TRBD1 (6 bases). CDR1 is SGHVS and CDR2 is FQNEAQ in the germline V gene. V was pared by 2 bases and J by 14 bases, with 18 bases between. The CDR3 sequence is 13 residues long. CDR3 residues: CASSLRVGGRKTF. For the CDR3, the DNA is TGTGCCAGCAGCTTAAGGGTGGGGGGGCGCAAAACCTTC.

The genes are TRBV30 and TRBJ2-7, with a tentative D call TRBD2 (5 bases). The CDR3 loop spans 12 amino acids. The V end lost 1 base, the J end lost 3 bases, and 7 bases lay between the germline ends. Germline-derived CDR1 and CDR2 are GTSNPN and SVGIG (reference sequence). This CDR3 is CAWSAAGYEQYF. DNA of the CDR3: TGTGCCTGGAGTGCTGCGGGCTACGAGCAGTACTTC. Looking up the rest from reference TRBV30 and TRBJ2-7 gives the full variable domain: SQTIHQWPATLVQPVGSPLSLECTVEGTSNPNLYWYRQAAGRGLQLLFYSVGIGQISSEVPQNLSASRPQDRQFILSSKKLLLSDSGFYLCAWSAAGYEQYFGPGTRLTVT.

The rearrangement links TRBV27 to TRBJ2-3; 11 nucleotides align to TRBD2. With V trimmed by 6 bases and J by 6 bases, 11 bases remained unmatched. CDR3 size: 16 residues. Germline V CDR1 and CDR2: MNHEY, SMNVEV (reference sequence). The CDR3 sequence is CASRLISGRATDTQYF. The CDR3 nucleotides read TGTGCCAGCAGATTAATTAGCGGGAGGGCAACCGATACGCAGTATTTT.

This chain links TRBV29-1 with TRBJ1-1; TRBD1 might be the D (6 bases). This CDR3 has 12 amino acids. The germline V gene has CDR1 SQVTM and CDR2 ANQGSEA. Trimming took 5 bases from V and 9 from J, leaving 16 bases between them. The CDR3 reads CSVWDKGIQAFF. CDR3 coding DNA: TGCAGCGTTTGGGACAAAGGAATACAAGCTTTCTTT.

This sequence joins TRBV25-1 and TRBJ2-1; D not resolved. The CDR3 is 13 amino acids. CDR1 and CDR2 from the germline V gene are MGHDK and SYGVNS. V was cut by 7 bases and J by 4 bases, with 11 bases left in between. The CDR3 spells CASTHPGYNEQFF. Written as DNA, the CDR3 is TGTGCCAGCACCCATCCCGGGTACAATGAGCAGTTCTTC. Full variable domain (missing parts from reference TRBV25-1 and TRBJ2-1): EADIYQTPRYLVIGTGKKITLECSQTMGHDKMYWYQQDPGMELHLIHYSYGVNSTEKGDLSSESTVSRIRTEHFPLTLESARPSHTSQYLCASTHPGYNEQFFGPGTRLTVL.

This rearrangement joins TRBV6-1 to TRBJ2-7; 7 nucleotides align to TRBD1. This CDR3 contains 13 residues. With V trimmed by 11 bases and J by 2 bases, 9 bases remained unmatched. The germline V gene encodes CDR1 MNHNS and CDR2 SASEGT. The CDR3 DNA sequence: TGTGCCGCTCGGCCGGGACAGACCTACGAGCAGTACTTC. The encoded protein is CAARPGQTYEQYF.

The V call is TRBV5-4, the J call TRBJ1-1; 7 bases match TRBD1. Germline V gives CDR1 SGHNT, CDR2 YYREEE (reference sequence). CDR3 length: 15 amino acids. The trim removed 4 bases at V and 0 bases at J, leaving 6 bases unmatched. In nucleotides, the CDR3 is TGTGCCAGCAGCACCGGGACAGCAATGAACACTGAAGCTTTCTTT. Translated: CASSTGTAMNTEAFF. Complete variable domain (other parts from reference TRBV5-4 and TRBJ1-1): ETGVTQSPTHLIKTRGQQVTLRCSSQSGHNTVSWYQQALGQGPQFIFQYYREEENGRGNFPPRFSGLQFPNYSSELNVNALELDDSALYLCASSTGTAMNTEAFFGQGTRLTVV.

The CDR3 is CASRLATLETQYF. The CDR3 nucleotides read TGTGCCAGCAGGTTAGCGACATTGGAGACCCAGTACTTC. The chain links TRBV6-1 to TRBJ2-5; tentative D call: TRBD2 (5 bases). Trimming left V 6 bases short and J 5 bases short, with 13 bases between. Looked up from germline, CDR1 is MNHNS and CDR2 is SASEGT. The CDR3 spans 13 residues.